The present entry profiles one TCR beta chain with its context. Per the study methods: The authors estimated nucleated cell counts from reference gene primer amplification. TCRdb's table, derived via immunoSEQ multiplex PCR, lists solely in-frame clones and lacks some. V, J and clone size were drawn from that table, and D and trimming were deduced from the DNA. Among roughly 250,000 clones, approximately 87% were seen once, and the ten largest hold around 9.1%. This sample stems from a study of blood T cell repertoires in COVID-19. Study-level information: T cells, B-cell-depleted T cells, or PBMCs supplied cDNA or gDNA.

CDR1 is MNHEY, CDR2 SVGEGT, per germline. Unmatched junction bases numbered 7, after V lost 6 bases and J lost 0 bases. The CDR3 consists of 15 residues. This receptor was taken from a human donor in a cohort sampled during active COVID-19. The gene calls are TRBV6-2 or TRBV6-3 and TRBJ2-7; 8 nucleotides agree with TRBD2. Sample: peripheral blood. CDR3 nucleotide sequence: TGTGCCAGCAGCCCGCGGGGGGTCGTCTCCTACGAGCAGTACTTC. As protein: CASSPRGVVSYEQYF.